Below, 5 T cell receptor beta chains from the same sample are listed, as sequenced in a study of chemoradiotherapy in HPV16-positive cancers. Sequencing used immunoSEQ multiplex PCR; TCRdb keeps in-frame clones, though not all of them. The sample comprises fewer than 35,000 clones, over 90% of which are singletons, and under 20% rests with the top ten. Material: blood, obtained from a patient who underwent chemoradiotherapy. These receptors all stem from a human donor with HPV-associated anogenital cancer.

CDR3 DNA sequence: TGTGCCAGCAGTTCGGGAGGCCCCTACGAGCAGTACTTC. It yields the protein CASSSGGPYEQYF. V is TRBV6-5 and J is TRBJ2-7; 7 bases agree with TRBD2. Germline V lookup: CDR1 MNHEY, CDR2 SVGAGI. The ends lost 4 bases at V and 2 bases at J; junction bases unmatched: 2. CDR3 size: 13 residues.

The chain recombines TRBV11-2 with TRBJ1-1; no definite D call. Germline assignment: CDR1 SGHAT and CDR2 FQNNGV. V was cut by 6 bases and J by 4 bases, with 21 bases left in between. There are 16 residues in the CDR3. The chain's CDR3 is CASRPLFGVLGTEAFF. Written as DNA, the CDR3 is TGTGCCAGCAGACCCCTGTTCGGGGTTTTGGGCACTGAAGCTTTCTTT.

The chain carries TRBV18 and TRBJ1-4; D unresolved. Trimming pared 3 bases from V and 6 bases from J, leaving 14 bases between. Germline CDR1 KGHSH, CDR2 LQKENI. There are 15 residues in the CDR3. The CDR3 loop reads CASSPRAQPDEKLFF. For the CDR3, the DNA is TGTGCCAGCTCACCCCGGGCCCAGCCCGATGAAAAACTGTTTTTT.

This clone was counted a few times. The V and J genes are TRBV7-6 and TRBJ2-7; D call uncertain. CDR1 and CDR2 from the germline V gene are SGHVS and FNYEAQ. Deletions cut 1 base from V and 6 bases from J, with 7 bases between. The CDR3 consists of 12 residues. The CDR3 sequence is CASSLGGTEQYF. CDR3 nucleotide sequence: TGTGCCAGCAGCTTAGGCGGAACCGAGCAGTACTTC. Full variable domain (rest looked up from reference TRBV7-6 and TRBJ2-7): GAGVSQSPRYKVTKRGQDVALRCDPISGHVSLYWYRQALGQGPEFLTYFNYEAQQDKSGLPNDRFSAERPEGSISTLTIQRTEQRDSAMYRCASSLGGTEQYFGPGTRLTVT.

V and J are TRBV5-1 and TRBJ2-5; no reliable D call. V lost 0 bases and J 1 base, leaving 7 bases between the germline ends. The CDR3 runs to 14 residues. Germline values: CDR1 SGHRS, CDR2 YFSETQ. The CDR3 loop reads CASSLATIQETQYF. The CDR3 DNA reads TGCGCCAGCAGCTTGGCGACCATCCAAGAGACCCAGTACTTC.